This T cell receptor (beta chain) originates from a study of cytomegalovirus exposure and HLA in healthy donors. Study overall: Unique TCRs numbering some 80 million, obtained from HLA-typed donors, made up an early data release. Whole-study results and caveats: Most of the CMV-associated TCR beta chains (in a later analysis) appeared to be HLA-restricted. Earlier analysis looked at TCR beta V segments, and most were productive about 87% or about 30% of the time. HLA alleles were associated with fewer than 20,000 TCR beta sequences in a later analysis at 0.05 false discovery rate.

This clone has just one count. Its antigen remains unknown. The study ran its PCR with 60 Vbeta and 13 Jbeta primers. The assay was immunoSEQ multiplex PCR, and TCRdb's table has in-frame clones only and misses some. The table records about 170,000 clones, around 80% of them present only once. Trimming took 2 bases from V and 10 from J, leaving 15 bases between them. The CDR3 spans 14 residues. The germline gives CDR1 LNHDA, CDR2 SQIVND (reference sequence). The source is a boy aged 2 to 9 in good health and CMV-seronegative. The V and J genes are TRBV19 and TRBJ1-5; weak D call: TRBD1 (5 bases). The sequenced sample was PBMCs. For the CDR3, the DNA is TGTGCCAGTAGTATAAGTGGGGCGCGGGATCCCCAGCATTTT. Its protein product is CASSISGARDPQHF.